One T cell receptor beta chain is described in this entry. Its target is unknown. Sequenced by immunoSEQ multiplex PCR; TCRdb stores in-frame clones only, minus some. The sample yields some 96,000 clones, approximately 88% seen once. The V end was cut by 2 bases, the J end by 7 bases, with 12 bases between. The CDR3 consists of 13 residues. Germline CDR1 MNHNS, CDR2 SASEGT. This sample is part of a study of T cell responses to AZD1222 COVID-19 vaccine. Study-level findings and limits: Nearly half of spike-specific TCRs reportedly target variant regions that are unmutated in the B.1.351 and B.1.1.7 variants. Most donors were white British, females outnumbered males, and clonal diversity was possibly underestimated.

This TCR was sampled from an adult in good health. The chain employs TRBV6-1 and TRBJ2-7, with a tentative D call TRBD1 (5 bases). The sample consisted of peripheral blood, taken on day 0 of AZD1222 vaccination. This chain's CDR3 is CASSELGQAEQYF. In DNA form, the CDR3 reads TGTGCCAGCAGTGAACTCGGACAAGCTGAGCAGTACTTC.